What follows are 22 T cell receptor beta chains derived from one specimen sequenced in a study of OX40 agonist ivuxolimab in advanced cancers. Clones were read by immunoSEQ multiplex PCR, and TCRdb kept only the in-frame ones, dropping some. The table includes 58,000 or so clones, approximately 90% detected once. The sample was CD4+ or CD8+ T cells sorted from blood, taken in a trial of the OX40 agonist ivuxolimab. The receptors come from an adult with an advanced solid tumor such as melanoma, head and neck, liver or kidney cancer.

The chain combines TRBV7-2 with TRBJ2-5; a weak D match, TRBD2 (6 bases). Trimming cost V 6 bases and J 4 bases, with 15 bases left between them. The germline gives CDR1 SGHTA, CDR2 FQGNSA. The CDR3 has 14 residues. The DNA of the CDR3 is TGTGCCAGCAGAACCCAGGACGGGGGAGAGACCCAGTACTTC. This encodes CASRTQDGGETQYF.

The chain is built from TRBV7-9 and TRBJ1-4, with 7 positions matching TRBD1. From germline, CDR1 is SEHNR and CDR2 FQNEAQ (reference sequence). V lost 2 bases and J lost 8; bases outside the gene matches: 8. The CDR3 has 15 residues. CDR3 amino acids: CASSLLNRGGEKLFF. The CDR3 coding sequence is TGTGCCAGCAGCTTATTGAACAGGGGAGGGGAAAAACTGTTTTTT.

CDR3 region: CASSLDIGGPYEQYF. Written as DNA, the CDR3 is TGTGCCAGCAGCTTAGATATTGGGGGTCCCTACGAGCAGTACTTC. This rearrangement joins TRBV7-2 to TRBJ2-7; D assignment may be TRBD1 or TRBD2 (5 bases each). Looked up from germline, CDR1 is SGHTA and CDR2 is FQGNSA. Trimming stripped 1 base from V and 2 bases from J, with 12 bases between. This CDR3 comprises 15 residues.

This rearrangement joins TRBV2 to TRBJ2-7; TRBD2 might be the D (5 bases). Trimming took 6 bases from V and 3 from J, leaving 9 bases between them. CDR1 is SNHLY, CDR2 FYNNEI, per germline. This CDR3 has 12 amino acids. The CDR3 DNA is TGTGCCAGCAGGGAGGACCACTACGAGCAGTACTTC. It encodes CASREDHYEQYF. Looking up the rest from reference TRBV2 and TRBJ2-7 gives the full variable domain: EPEVTQTPSHQVTQMGQEVILRCVPISNHLYFYWYRQILGQKVEFLVSFYNNEISEKSEIFDDQFSVERPDGSNFTLKIRSTKLEDSAMYFCASREDHYEQYFGPGTRLTVT.

V gene TRBV18 combines with J gene TRBJ2-2, with TRBD2 identical over 11 bases. CDR3 length: 16 amino acids. V lost 4 bases to trimming and J lost 0 bases; unmatched junction nucleotides: 1. CDR1 is KGHSH, CDR2 LQKENI, per germline. The CDR3 DNA is TGTGCCAGCTCACTAGCGGGAGGGCCGAACACCGGGGAGCTGTTTTTT. This sequence encodes CASSLAGGPNTGELFF.

J is TRBJ2-5 and V is TRBV7-2; unclear D gene. The end of the DNA fits TRBJ2-7 better, so the J call may be wrong. Germline V lookup: CDR1 SGHTA, CDR2 FQGNSA. The CDR3 length is 15 residues. The CDR3 here is CASSLVGGSSYEQYF. The CDR3 bases are TGTGCCAGCAGCTTAGTGGGCGGCAGCTCCTACGAGCAGTACTTC.

The chain is built from TRBV5-1 and TRBJ2-3; D is ambiguous. Germline V gene lookup returns CDR1 SGHRS and CDR2 YFSETQ. The CDR3 has 16 amino acids. V shed 0 bases and J shed 2 bases, with 13 bases lying between them. The CDR3 region has the DNA TGCGCCAGCAGCTTGGAAGGTGTCTCTCCCACAGATACGCAGTATTTT. As protein: CASSLEGVSPTDTQYF.

The chain uses TRBV4-1 and TRBJ2-7; no clear D gene. The germline V and J ends were trimmed by 0 bases and 4 bases, with 7 bases remaining between them. This CDR3 spans 13 amino acids. Germline assignment: CDR1 MGHRA and CDR2 YSYEKL. CDR3 loop: CASSQESYYEQYF. DNA for the CDR3: TGCGCCAGCAGCCAAGAATCCTATTACGAGCAGTACTTC.

V is TRBV30 and J is TRBJ2-7, with TRBD1 matching 8 bases. The CDR3 covers 14 residues. V was pared by 3 bases and J by 3 bases, with 7 bases of the junction left unmatched. The germline V gene encodes CDR1 GTSNPN and CDR2 SVGIG (reference sequence). CDR3: CAWSEPGQVYEQYF. CDR3 in DNA: TGTGCCTGGAGCGAACCGGGACAGGTCTACGAGCAGTACTTC.

This rearrangement joins TRBV6-5 to TRBJ1-1; the D is unclear. CDR3 length: 12 amino acids. Trimming left V 6 bases short and J 5 bases short, with 10 bases between. Germline lookup yields CDR1 MNHEY and CDR2 SVGAGI. CDR3 sequence (DNA): TGTGCCAGCAGACTAGCTACAACTGAAGCTTTCTTT. As protein: CASRLATTEAFF.

This sequence joins TRBV6-5 and TRBJ2-5; 8 nucleotides align to TRBD1. Germline V gives CDR1 MNHEY, CDR2 SVGAGI. The CDR3 totals 15 residues. With V trimmed by 2 bases and J by 5 bases, 7 bases remained unmatched. The CDR3 region has the DNA TGTGCCAGCAGTTACGGCAGGGGGCTCGGGGAGACCCAGTACTTC. Protein product: CASSYGRGLGETQYF.

The chain is built from TRBV6-1 and TRBJ2-4; D not resolved. CDR1 is MNHNS and CDR2 is SASEGT in the germline V gene. V was trimmed by 2 bases and J by 6 bases, leaving 11 bases between them. The CDR3 extends over 14 amino acids. The DNA of the CDR3 is TGTGCCAGCAGTGAAAGTGGGTCCGGAAACATTCAGTACTTC. Amino acids: CASSESGSGNIQYF.

The J gene is TRBJ2-4, the V gene TRBV6-1, with 7 nucleotides matching TRBD2. The trim removed 4 bases at V and 4 bases at J, leaving 7 bases unmatched. The CDR3 runs 15 residues. The germline gives CDR1 MNHNS, CDR2 SASEGT. The CDR3 here is CASSGSSGGKNIQYF. CDR3 DNA: TGTGCCAGCAGTGGATCTAGCGGAGGGAAAAACATTCAGTACTTC.

The chain links TRBV5-1 to TRBJ2-1, with D possibly matching TRBD2 (6 bases). The CDR3 totals 15 residues. With 1 base removed from V and 0 bases from J, the gap between germline ends came to 8 bases. Germline-derived CDR1 and CDR2 are SGHRS and YFSETQ. In DNA, the CDR3 is TGCGCCAGCAGCTTGATCGGGAGCTCCTACAATGAGCAGTTCTTC. It codes for CASSLIGSSYNEQFF.

The rearrangement links TRBV29-1 to TRBJ2-7, with 7 bases that match TRBD1. The V segment lost 7 bases and the J segment 2 bases; nucleotides outside the gene matches: 5. Germline V gene data show CDR1 as SQVTM and CDR2 as ANQGSEA. This CDR3 has 12 amino acids. CDR3 nucleotides: TGCAGCGGGGGCGACAGGGCCTACGAGCAGTACTTC. This sequence encodes CSGGDRAYEQYF.

The chain recombines TRBV20-1 with TRBJ2-5, with D uncertain. This CDR3 region has 11 residues. Germline V CDR1 and CDR2: DFQATT, SNEGSKA (reference sequence). V was clipped by 5 bases and J by 7 bases, with 11 bases between them. The chain's CDR3 is CSAEKVGTQYF. The CDR3 bases are TGCAGTGCTGAAAAAGTAGGGACCCAGTACTTC.

The gene calls are TRBV6-6 and TRBJ2-5, with a tentative D call TRBD1 (6 bases). The CDR3 loop spans 13 amino acids. The germline gives CDR1 MNHNY, CDR2 SVGAGI (reference sequence). The V end lost 6 bases, the J end lost 3 bases, and 11 bases lay between the germline ends. CDR3 residues: CASRDSAKETQYF. CDR3 bases: TGTGCCAGCAGGGACAGCGCGAAAGAGACCCAGTACTTC.

The chain is built from TRBV28 and TRBJ1-5, with D tentatively TRBD1 (5 bases). CDR3 length: 16 amino acids. The V gene lost 4 bases and the J gene lost 3 bases, with 16 bases spanning the gap. The germline CDR1 and CDR2 sequences are MDHEN and SYDVKM. The CDR3 DNA is TGTGCCAGCAGTTCCCGAGGTACGGACATCAATCAGCCCCAGCATTTT. It yields the protein CASSSRGTDINQPQHF.

The chain is built from TRBV2 and TRBJ2-7; D unresolved. V was clipped by 7 bases and J by 3 bases, with 13 bases between them. The germline CDR1 and CDR2 sequences are SNHLY and FYNNEI. The CDR3 length is 13 residues. CDR3 loop: CASNDGAGYEQYF. The CDR3 nucleotides read TGTGCCAGCAACGATGGCGCAGGCTACGAGCAGTACTTC.

The chain recombines TRBV6-1 with TRBJ1-2; no clear D gene. Trimming left V 6 bases short and J 2 bases short, with 10 bases between. CDR1 and CDR2 (germline): MNHNS, SASEGT. There are 13 residues in the CDR3. The CDR3 DNA sequence: TGTGCCAGCAGCCCTGATTACAACTATGGCTACACCTTC. It yields the protein CASSPDYNYGYTF.

The chain joins TRBV27 to TRBJ1-1; the D is unclear. V was cut by 3 bases and J by 1 base, with 12 bases left in between. Germline CDR1 reads MNHEY; CDR2 reads SMNVEV (reference sequence). The CDR3 has 15 residues. Here the CDR3 DNA reads TGTGCCAGCAGTTTTTTGGGGTTTGAGAACACTGAAGCTTTCTTT. Its translation: CASSFLGFENTEAFF.

The rearrangement links TRBV11-2 to TRBJ2-1; D possibly uses TRBD1 or TRBD2 (6 bases each). This CDR3 has 13 amino acids. CDR1 and CDR2 (germline): SGHAT, FQNNGV. V gave up 4 bases and J gave up 12 bases, with 16 bases separating them. The CDR3 nucleotides read TGTGCCAGCAGCTCTCCGGGGGCAGGGGTGCAGTTCTTC. Amino acid sequence: CASSSPGAGVQFF.